The clone carrying this T cell receptor (beta chain) was seen only a few times. Its target is unknown. The data were taken from a study of identical twins. This CDR3 comprises 13 residues. V lost 7 bases to trimming and J lost 2 bases, with 12 bases between them. Germline V gene lookup returns CDR1 SEHNR and CDR2 FQNEAQ (reference sequence). TCRdb re-called the 5' RACE reads through MiXCR, storing one row per CDR3 protein. This sample has a few hundred thousand distinct CDR3 sequences, with around 8.3% found just once. General study points: Fewer insertions were carried by abundant cord blood beta clonotypes, but none was seen in memory repertoires. Sharing of beta out-of-frame sequences by twins showed a weaker excess. The models gave estimates that fell short of the out-of-frame TCR alpha sharing seen in monozygotic twins.

This same sample was also taken into another study, of yellow fever vaccine responses in identical twins.

The sequencing input was CD8+ T cells sorted from blood. The genes are TRBV7-9 and TRBJ2-7, with D possibly TRBD2 on 5 matching bases. This TCR came from a woman younger than 35 in good health. The CDR3 spells CASTGLETYEQYF. The DNA for the CDR3 is TGTGCCAGCACCGGACTGGAGACCTACGAGCAGTACTTC.